Below, 6 T cell receptor delta chains from the same sample are listed, as sequenced in a study of gamma-delta T cells after stem cell transplantation. TCRdb reanalysed the RT-PCR reads with CATT. Of under 2,000 delta-chain clones in the sample, roughly 14% were seen once. Material for sequencing was gamma-delta T cells. The receptors derive from a human donor. It is not recorded whose cells these are; they may come from a transplant donor.

This clone was counted between two and nine times. A much larger clonotype is one base distant, so this may be a read error. This chain connects TRDV2 to TRDJ3, with 12 positions matching TRDD3. Germline lookup yields CDR1 GEAIGNYY and CDR2 EKD. The CDR3 spans 19 residues. Trimming took 3 bases from V and 2 from J; bases not matched to a gene: 7. The CDR3 loop reads CACDLVLGDTTWDTRQMFF. In nucleotides, the CDR3 is TGTGCCTGTGACCTTGTACTGGGGGATACAACCTGGGACACCCGACAGATGTTTTTC.

This sequence joins TRDV2 and TRDJ3; 8 bases fit TRDD3. Germline matching of the DNA provided the J gene here, since TCRdb leaves it blank. CDR3 length: 22 residues. Trimming removed 3 bases from V and 0 bases from J; junction bases left unmatched: 18. The germline V gene encodes CDR1 GEAIGNYY and CDR2 EKD. As DNA, the CDR3 is TGTGCCTGTGACCTCCCGGTTGGGGGATCCCCAACCAGCTCCTGGGACACCCGACAGATGTTTTTC. Translation: CACDLPVGGSPTSSWDTRQMFF.

Details on this clone: The junction differs from germline at one of its ends, possibly a read error. V usage is TRDV2 and J usage is TRDJ2, with 8 bases lining up with TRDD3. The J gene was missing in TCRdb and was found by matching the end of the DNA to germline. The CDR3 totals 17 residues. Per germline, CDR1 GEAIGNYY and CDR2 EKD. The CDR3, as DNA: TGTGCCTGTGACACTCTGGGGGAGACGTCATTGACAGCAAAACTCTTCTTT. It specifies CACDTLGETSLTAKLFF.

This clone has just a few counts. The V and J genes are TRDV2 and TRDJ1; 10 nucleotides align to TRDD3. CDR3 size: 19 residues. The germline V gene has CDR1 GEAIGNYY and CDR2 EKD. Germline trimming cut 0 bases from V and 2 bases from J; bases unmatched to any gene: 14. The CDR3 loop is CACDTVVRTGGLGTDKLIF. In DNA, the CDR3 is TGTGCCTGTGACACCGTAGTCCGTACTGGGGGATTGGGGACCGATAAACTCATCTTT.

This clone is termed medium-sized. The J gene is TRDJ1, the V gene TRDV2; 7 nucleotides agree with TRDD3. With 0 bases clipped from V and 0 bases from J, the junction kept 6 bases outside the gene matches. The CDR3 contains 16 residues. Germline CDR1 GEAIGNYY, CDR2 EKD. This CDR3 is CACDTVGGDYTDKLIF. CDR3 bases: TGTGCCTGTGACACCGTTGGGGGAGATTACACCGATAAACTCATCTTT.

The rearrangement links TRDV2 to TRDJ3, with TRDD3 matching over 8 bases. With V trimmed by 0 bases and J by 0 bases, 15 bases remained unmatched. The CDR3 is made up of 22 amino acids. The germline CDR1 and CDR2 sequences are GEAIGNYY and EKD. CDR3 region: CACDTVVSTGGPSSWDTRQMFF. The CDR3 bases are TGTGCCTGTGACACCGTCGTAAGTACTGGGGGGCCGAGCTCCTGGGACACCCGACAGATGTTTTTC.